A selection of T cell receptor beta chains follows, all from one sample in a study of cytomegalovirus exposure and HLA in healthy donors. The repertoire was sequenced with immunoSEQ multiplex PCR; TCRdb's copy has only in-frame clones and lacks some. The sample carries more than 90,000 clones, about three quarters recorded once. Sequenced material: PBMCs. Receptor source: a human donor in good health. Each CDR3 is given with its conserved first and last residue. D genes are given only for firm matches. Not all rows give a size; the values are once, few, many and, for expanded clones, a class.

TRBD1	TRBV5-1	once	TRBJ1-2	CASSLDAGGVGYTF	TGCGCCAGCAGCTTGGACGCAGGGGGCGTCGGCTACACCTTC
NA	TRBV5-1	NA	TRBJ1-1	CASSATGGGCEAFF	TGCGCCAGCAGCGCGACCGGGGGAGGTTGTGAAGCTTTCTTT
TRBD2	TRBV10-1	NA	TRBJ2-4	CASSERAGGPSAKNIQYF	TGCGCCAGCAGTGAACGAGCGGGAGGGCCCTCGGCCAAAAACATTCAGTACTTC
TRBD2	TRBV6-5	NA	TRBJ2-7	CASTRGATYEQYF	TGTGCCAGCACGCGGGGGGCAACCTACGAGCAGTACTTC
TRBD1	TRBV7-9	few	TRBJ1-1	CASSLVGQGNTEAFF	TGTGCCAGCAGCTTAGTGGGACAGGGGAACACTGAAGCTTTCTTT
NA	TRBV19	NA	TRBJ2-1	CASRTGDEQFF	TGTGCCAGTAGAACGGGGGATGAGCAGTTCTTC
TRBD1	TRBV6-5	NA	TRBJ1-2	CASSYSRQGAYYGYTF	TGTGCCAGCAGTTACTCTCGACAGGGGGCCTACTATGGCTACACCTTC
NA	TRBV27	NA	TRBJ2-7	CASSLSYPLTEQYF	TGTGCCAGCAGTTTATCGTACCCCTTGACAGAGCAGTACTTC
NA	TRBV5-6	NA	TRBJ2-7	CASSPHPDGAYEQYF	TGTGCCAGCAGCCCCCACCCAGACGGAGCCTACGAGCAGTACTTC
NA	TRBV15	NA	TRBJ2-7	CATSNLLEDKEQYF	TGTGCCACCAGCAATCTACTCGAAGACAAGGAGCAGTACTTC
NA	TRBV6-5	NA	TRBJ1-1	CASRYQGTEAFF	TGTGCCAGCAGATATCAGGGGACTGAAGCTTTCTTT
NA	TRBV30	few	TRBJ1-3	CAWSHQGSSSGNTIYF	TGTGCCTGGAGTCATCAAGGGAGTTCCTCTGGAAACACCATATATTTT
TRBD1	TRBV7-8	NA	TRBJ2-2	CASSFGTGRTGELFF	TGTGCCAGCAGCTTCGGGACAGGGAGGACCGGGGAGCTGTTTTTT
TRBD2	TRBV9	NA	TRBJ2-7	CASSGHATSTYEQYF	TGTGCCAGCAGCGGACATGCGACTAGCACCTACGAGCAGTACTTC
NA	TRBV6-1	NA	TRBJ2-2	CASSEARGGVGPGELFF	TGTGCCAGCAGTGAAGCGCGAGGGGGAGTGGGTCCCGGGGAGCTGTTTTTT
TRBD2	TRBV19	NA	TRBJ2-7	CASSAHPPGTSRHEQYF	TGTGCCAGTAGTGCCCATCCCCCCGGGACTAGCCGCCACGAGCAGTACTTC
NA	TRBV5-6	NA	TRBJ1-6	CASSSQWSPLHF	TGTGCCAGCAGCTCCCAGTGGTCACCCCTCCACTTT
TRBD1	TRBV6-1	NA	TRBJ1-5	CASRQGRSNQPQHF	TGTGCCAGTCGACAGGGTCGGAGCAATCAGCCCCAGCATTTT
NA	TRBV19	NA	TRBJ1-1	CASSITGFTEAFF	TGTGCCAGTAGTATAACGGGGTTCACTGAAGCTTTCTTT
TRBD1	TRBV6-5	NA	TRBJ2-1	CASSYQAGGLDEQFF	TGTGCCAGCAGTTACCAGGCAGGGGGCCTGGATGAGCAGTTCTTC
TRBD2	TRBV5-1	once	TRBJ2-5	CASSLGLAQQETQYF	TGCGCCAGCAGCTTGGGACTAGCGCAACAAGAGACCCAGTACTTC
NA	TRBV5-1	once	TRBJ1-1	CASSLISGVGMNTEAFF	TGCGCCAGCAGCTTGATATCAGGGGTTGGTATGAACACTGAAGCTTTCTTT
NA	TRBV27	NA	TRBJ2-7	CASSSVLAAAYEQYF	TGTGCCAGCAGTTCTGTACTAGCAGCGGCCTACGAGCAGTACTTC
NA	TRBV15	NA	TRBJ2-1	CATKRTTEQFF	TGTGCAACCAAAAGGACTACTGAGCAGTTCTTC
NA	TRBV15	NA	TRBJ2-3	CATSRELAVSTDTQYF	TGTGCCACCAGCAGAGAATTAGCGGTTAGCACAGATACGCAGTATTTT
TRBD1	TRBV19	NA	TRBJ1-2	CASRTGGGYGYTF	TGTGCCAGTAGGACAGGGGGCGGCTATGGCTACACCTTC
NA	TRBV5-4	few	TRBJ1-2	CASSFPRGGSGYTF	TGTGCCAGCAGCTTTCCCCGGGGGGGGTCTGGCTACACCTTC
NA	TRBV19	NA	TRBJ1-1	CASSGRTEAFF	TGTGCCAGTAGTGGGAGGACTGAAGCTTTCTTT
TRBD1	TRBV6-6	NA	TRBJ1-1	CASSDRGNTEAFF	TGTGCCAGCAGCGACAGGGGGAACACTGAAGCTTTCTTT
TRBD2	TRBV5-4	NA	TRBJ2-7	CASSAAGGSSYEQYF	TGTGCCAGCAGCGCGGCGGGGGGGAGCTCCTACGAGCAGTACTTC
TRBD2	TRBV5-1	NA	TRBJ2-2	CASSLGLAELFF	TGCGCCAGCAGCTTAGGACTAGCAGAGCTGTTTTTT
NA	TRBV2	NA	TRBJ2-7	CASSEAGDEQYF	TGTGCCAGCAGTGAGGCAGGGGACGAGCAGTACTTC
TRBD1	TRBV4-2	once	TRBJ1-1	CASSQELGGPQGVNTEAFF	TGTGCCAGCAGCCAAGAGTTGGGGGGCCCCCAGGGGGTGAACACTGAAGCTTTCTTT
TRBD2	TRBV7-2	NA	TRBJ2-3	CASSPTSGYTDTQYF	TGTGCCAGCAGCCCGACTAGCGGGTACACAGATACGCAGTATTTT
TRBD1	TRBV6-1	NA	TRBJ2-7	CASSLGQGFYEQYF	TGTGCCAGCAGTTTGGGACAGGGATTCTACGAGCAGTACTTC
TRBD2	TRBV7-8	NA	TRBJ2-3	CASSVGTSGVGDTQYF	TGTGCCAGCAGCGTTGGGACTAGCGGGGTAGGAGATACGCAGTATTTT
TRBD1	TRBV27	once	TRBJ1-5	CASKGTGGWGNQPQHF	TGTGCCAGCAAAGGGACAGGGGGATGGGGCAATCAGCCCCAGCATTTT
TRBD2	TRBV5-1	NA	TRBJ2-1	CASSSLTSGLNEQFF	TGCGCCAGCAGCTCGCTTACTAGCGGCCTCAATGAGCAGTTCTTC
NA	TRBV2	NA	TRBJ2-7	CASSEALMEQYF	TGTGCCAGCAGTGAAGCGCTAATGGAGCAGTACTTC
TRBD1	TRBV19	NA	TRBJ2-7	CASSIEHRGVSYEQYF	TGTGCCAGTAGTATAGAGCACAGGGGGGTCTCCTACGAGCAGTACTTC
NA	TRBV11-3	NA	TRBJ2-7	CASSSRGDYEQYF	TGTGCCAGCAGCTCCAGGGGGGACTACGAGCAGTACTTC
NA	TRBV4-2	NA	TRBJ1-5	CASSREVFQPQHF	TGTGCCAGCAGCCGTGAGGTATTTCAGCCCCAGCATTTT
TRBD1	TRBV2	NA	TRBJ2-3	CASSERDRAFTDTQYF	TGTGCCAGCAGTGAACGGGACAGGGCTTTCACAGATACGCAGTATTTT
TRBD1	TRBV27	NA	TRBJ2-2	CASSFRGQGTGELFF	TGTGCCAGCAGTTTCAGGGGGCAGGGCACCGGGGAGCTGTTTTTT
TRBD1	TRBV6-6	few	TRBJ1-1	CASSYPGGQGNTEAFF	TGTGCCAGCAGTTACCCGGGGGGACAGGGGAACACTGAAGCTTTCTTT
TRBD1	TRBV11-2	NA	TRBJ1-2	CASSPTGTGKDGYTF	TGTGCCAGCAGCCCCACCGGGACAGGGAAGGATGGCTACACCTTC
TRBD2	TRBV11-3	NA	TRBJ2-1	CASRLAGVGNEQFF	TGTGCCAGCAGGTTAGCGGGAGTGGGGAATGAGCAGTTCTTC
TRBD1	TRBV6-1	NA	TRBJ2-3	CASRDRGQMDTQYF	TGTGCCAGCAGAGACAGGGGGCAGATGGATACGCAGTATTTT
NA	TRBV18	NA	TRBJ1-4	CASSSTVNNEKLFF	TGTGCCAGCTCATCGACAGTAAATAATGAAAAACTGTTTTTT